The subject of this entry is one T cell receptor (beta chain). V dropped 5 bases and J dropped 5 bases, with 9 bases sitting between them. The CDR3 totals 12 residues. Germline V CDR1 and CDR2: MDHEN, SYDVKM. This sample is part of a study of blood T cell repertoires in COVID-19. Study background: Researchers got acute and convalescent COVID-19 samples from the United States, Italy and Spain. Sample material is recorded as cDNA or gDNA derived from T cells, B-cell-depleted T cells, or PBMCs.

As originally analysed: Amplification from reference gene primers served as the basis for estimated nucleated cell counts. The table came from immunoSEQ multiplex PCR; TCRdb's copy has only in-frame clones and leaves some out. That table furnishes V, J and clone size, whereas the DNA furnished D and trimming. The sample has 200,000 to 250,000 clones, just under 85% seen once. The material sequenced was peripheral blood. This TCR was sampled from a woman older than 75 with acute or convalescent COVID-19. The rearrangement joins TRBV28 to TRBJ1-2; no definite D call. CDR3 sequence reads: CASSEPGYGYTF. The CDR3 DNA sequence: TGTGCCAGCAGTGAGCCCGGGTATGGCTACACCTTC.